This T cell receptor beta chain comes out of a study of regulatory T cells in long-lasting Graves disease. Comment on this clonotype: Its antigen is currently unknown.

Study-level points and caveats: Less diverse TCR repertoires were seen in persistent Graves' patients than in newly diagnosed ones. Limited sample numbers may have lowered accuracy.

In building TCR beta libraries, iRepertoire HTBI primers were used together with Arm-PCR of CDR3 regions. Original methodology: Across samples, more than 55 TRBV and about 15 TRBJ segments were found. TCRdb itself ran the multiplex PCR reads through MiXCR, one entry per CDR3 protein. It is TCRdb's table, rather than the study itself, that gives the V and J calls and clone size. The profile shows about 310,000 distinct CDR3 sequences, more than 15% of them singletons. The germline V gene has CDR1 LNHNV and CDR2 YYDKDF (reference sequence). This CDR3 region has 14 residues. Trimming shortened V by 0 bases and J by 4 bases, and 6 bases separated the two germline ends. Time point indicated: newly diagnosed GD, antithyroid drugs for less than 3 months. PBMCs were the source of the RNA used for TCR sequencing.

The V gene is TRBV15, the J gene TRBJ1-4; no definite D call. The receptor's source is a female donor with Graves disease. Sequences were derived from peripheral blood mononuclear cells (PBMCs), sampled at new diagnosis, from a patient treated with antithyroid drugs. The CDR3 DNA reads as TGTGCCACCAGCAGAGATCTTGGTAATGAAAAACTGTTTTTT. It is translated as CATSRDLGNEKLFF.